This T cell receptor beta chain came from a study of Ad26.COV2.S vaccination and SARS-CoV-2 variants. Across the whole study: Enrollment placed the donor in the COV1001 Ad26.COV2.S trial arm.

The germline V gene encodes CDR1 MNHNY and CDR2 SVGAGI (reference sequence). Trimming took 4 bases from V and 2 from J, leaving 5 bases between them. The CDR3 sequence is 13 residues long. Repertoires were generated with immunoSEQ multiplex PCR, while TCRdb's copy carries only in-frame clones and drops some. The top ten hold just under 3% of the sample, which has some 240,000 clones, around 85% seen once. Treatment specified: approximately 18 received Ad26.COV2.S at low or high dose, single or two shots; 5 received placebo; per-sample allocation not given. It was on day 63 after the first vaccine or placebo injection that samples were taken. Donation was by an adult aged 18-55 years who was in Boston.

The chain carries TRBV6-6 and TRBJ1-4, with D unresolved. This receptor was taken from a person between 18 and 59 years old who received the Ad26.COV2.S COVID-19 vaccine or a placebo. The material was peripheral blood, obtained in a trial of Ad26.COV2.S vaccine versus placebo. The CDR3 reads CASSSSTNEKLFF. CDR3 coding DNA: TGTGCCAGCAGTTCCAGTACTAATGAAAAACTGTTTTTT.